The 10 T cell receptor beta chains in this list originate from one sample, sequenced in a study of Ad26.COV2.S vaccination and SARS-CoV-2 variants. Some clones are missing from TCRdb's copy, which holds only in-frame ones; the method was immunoSEQ multiplex PCR. The repertoire holds 250,000 or so clones, with around 90% as singletons. Treatment noted: about 20 received Ad26.COV2.S at low or high dose, single or two shots; 5 received placebo; per-sample allocation not given. Sampling took place 63 days after the first vaccine or placebo injection. The sample consisted of peripheral blood, taken in a trial of Ad26.COV2.S vaccine versus placebo. The origin of the receptors is a person aged 18 to 65 who received the Ad26.COV2.S COVID-19 vaccine or a placebo.

The chain links TRBV28 to TRBJ1-5; 7 nucleotides line up with TRBD1. This CDR3 region has 14 residues. Per germline, CDR1 MDHEN and CDR2 SYDVKM. The junction had 8 bases not matched to a gene; V was cut back by 6 bases and J by 6 bases. CDR3 amino acids: CASRGGQPVQPQHF. The CDR3 DNA reads TGTGCCAGCAGAGGGGGACAGCCAGTTCAGCCCCAGCATTTT.

The chain has TRBV3-1 (or the pseudogene TRBV3-2) and TRBJ1-4, with D hard to call. The germline CDR1 and CDR2 sequences are LGHDT and YNNKEL (reference sequence). The CDR3 contains 14 residues. V lost 4 bases, J lost 1 base, and 7 bases lay in between. The CDR3 DNA reads as TGTGCCAGCAGCCCCCTCAGAACTAATGAAAAACTGTTTTTT. Translating gives CASSPLRTNEKLFF.

The chain joins TRBV3-1 (or the pseudogene TRBV3-2) to TRBJ2-1; a possible D gene is TRBD2 (7 bases). In germline, CDR1 is LGHDT, CDR2 YNNKEL (reference sequence). V lost 4 bases, J lost 4 bases, and 17 bases lay in between. This CDR3 region has 16 residues. CDR3 sequence: CASSLEVGGLYNEQFF. The DNA for the CDR3 is TGTGCCAGCAGCCTCGAGGTGGGGGGGCTATACAATGAGCAGTTCTTC.

V gene TRBV11-2 combines with J gene TRBJ2-2; D uncertain. Germline V CDR1 and CDR2: SGHAT, FQNNGV. The germline V and J ends were trimmed by 4 bases and 5 bases, with 5 bases remaining between them. The CDR3 runs to 12 residues. In nucleotides, the CDR3 is TGTGCCAGCAGCTCTAGGACCGGGGAGCTGTTTTTT. Its protein is CASSSRTGELFF.

The chain combines TRBV14 with TRBJ1-1; 7 bases agree with TRBD1. This CDR3 contains 14 residues. Germline lookup yields CDR1 SGHDN and CDR2 FVKESK. After removal of 3 bases from V and 2 bases from J, the junction contained 3 bases not matched to a gene. The chain's CDR3 is CASSQGQYNTEAFF. CDR3 nucleotide sequence: TGTGCCAGCAGCCAGGGACAGTACAACACTGAAGCTTTCTTT. The variable domain in full, with the rest retrieved from reference TRBV14 and TRBJ1-1, is EAGVTQFPSHSVIEKGQTVTLRCDPISGHDNLYWYRRVMGKEIKFLLHFVKESKQDESGMPNNRFLAERTGGTYSTLKVQPAELEDSGVYFCASSQGQYNTEAFFGQGTRLTVV.

A word on this clone: Other DNA variants within this sample encode the same CDR3. The rearrangement links TRBV19 to TRBJ2-1; D gene unclear. Germline values: CDR1 LNHDA, CDR2 SQIVND (reference sequence). CDR3 length: 16 residues. V lost 3 bases and J lost 0, with 12 bases in between. The CDR3 DNA is TGTGCCAGTAGTATCGACCTTGGCGGCTCCTACAATGAGCAGTTCTTC. Its translation is CASSIDLGGSYNEQFF.

The rearrangement links TRBV6-1 to TRBJ1-5; 8 nucleotides align to TRBD1. This CDR3 spans 15 amino acids. The V gene's germline CDR1 is MNHNS and CDR2 SASEGT. The V gene end was trimmed by 2 bases and the J gene end by 2 bases; junction bases not matched to a gene: 2. The CDR3 nucleotides are TGTGCCAGCAGTGAACAGACAGGGGGCAATCAGCCCCAGCATTTT. Translation gives CASSEQTGGNQPQHF.

As regards this clone: This sample also contains other DNA sequences that code for the same CDR3. The CDR3 region is CASSQGYYGYTF. The CDR3 DNA follows: TGTGCCAGCAGCCAGGGGTACTATGGCTACACCTTC. The rearrangement uses TRBV3-1 (or the pseudogene TRBV3-2) and TRBJ1-2; D is uncertain. Trimming left V 3 bases short and J 3 bases short, with 5 bases between. Germline V gene lookup returns CDR1 LGHDT and CDR2 YNNKEL (reference sequence). This CDR3 has 12 residues.

V and J are TRBV6-9 and TRBJ2-7; D may be TRBD2 (6 bases). There are 14 residues in the CDR3. From germline, CDR1 is MNHGY and CDR2 SVAAGI. V dropped 3 bases and J dropped 5 bases, with 14 bases sitting between them. The CDR3 DNA reads TGTGCCAGCAGTTACCGTCGACTAGTACACGAGCAGTACGTC. Its protein product is CASSYRRLVHEQYV.

The chain is built from TRBV7-9 and TRBJ2-5; D is ambiguous. The germline V gene encodes CDR1 SEHNR and CDR2 FQNEAQ (reference sequence). CDR3 length: 14 residues. V lost 4 bases and J 3 bases, leaving 12 bases between the germline ends. The CDR3 loop reads CASSSARGKETQYF. The CDR3 coding sequence is TGTGCCAGCAGCTCCGCGCGCGGAAAAGAGACCCAGTACTTC.